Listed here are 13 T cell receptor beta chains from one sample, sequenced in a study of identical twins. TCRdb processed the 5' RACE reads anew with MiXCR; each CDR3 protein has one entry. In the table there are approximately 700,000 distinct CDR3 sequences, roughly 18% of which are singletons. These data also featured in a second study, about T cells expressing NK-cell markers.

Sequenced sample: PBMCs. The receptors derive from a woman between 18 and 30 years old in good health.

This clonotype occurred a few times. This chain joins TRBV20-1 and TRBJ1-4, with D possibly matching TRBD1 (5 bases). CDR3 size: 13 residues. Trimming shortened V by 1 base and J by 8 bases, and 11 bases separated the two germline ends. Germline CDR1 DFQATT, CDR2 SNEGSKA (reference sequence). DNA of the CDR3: TGCAGTGCTAGAGGGGGGGTTGAGGAAAAACTGTTTTTT. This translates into CSARGGVEEKLFF.

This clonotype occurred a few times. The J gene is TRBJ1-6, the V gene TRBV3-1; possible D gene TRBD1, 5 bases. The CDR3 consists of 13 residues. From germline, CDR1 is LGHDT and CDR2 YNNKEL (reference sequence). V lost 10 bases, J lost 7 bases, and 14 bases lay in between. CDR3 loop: CATRWGYNSPLHF. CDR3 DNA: TGTGCCACCCGGTGGGGGTACAATTCACCCCTCCACTTT.

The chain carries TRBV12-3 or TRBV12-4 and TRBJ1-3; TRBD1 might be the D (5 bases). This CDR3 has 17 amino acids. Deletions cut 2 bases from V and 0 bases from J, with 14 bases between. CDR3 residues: CASSLYFGASSGNTIYF. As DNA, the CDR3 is TGTGCCAGCAGTTTATACTTCGGGGCCAGCTCTGGAAACACCATATATTTT.

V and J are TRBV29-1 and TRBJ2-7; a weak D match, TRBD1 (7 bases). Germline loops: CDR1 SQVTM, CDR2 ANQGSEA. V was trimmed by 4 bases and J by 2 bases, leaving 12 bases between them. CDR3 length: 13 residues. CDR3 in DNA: TGCAGCGTTGTCCCAGGGGGGACCTACGAGCAGTACTTC. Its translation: CSVVPGGTYEQYF.

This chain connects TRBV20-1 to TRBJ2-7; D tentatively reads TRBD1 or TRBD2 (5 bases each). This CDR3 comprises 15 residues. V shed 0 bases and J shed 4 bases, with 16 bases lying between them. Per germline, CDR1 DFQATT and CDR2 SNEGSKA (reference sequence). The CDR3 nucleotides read TGCAGTGCTAGAGATCCGGCGAGAGGGGAGTACGAGCAGTACTTC. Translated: CSARDPARGEYEQYF.

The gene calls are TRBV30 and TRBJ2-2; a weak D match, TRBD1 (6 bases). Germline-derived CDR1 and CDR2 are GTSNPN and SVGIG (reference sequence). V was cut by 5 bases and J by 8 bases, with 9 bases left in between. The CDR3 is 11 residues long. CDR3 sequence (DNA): TGTGCCTGGGGTCAGGGGGGGGAGCTGTTTTTT. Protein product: CAWGQGGELFF.

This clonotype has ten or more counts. CDR3 residues: CSASGLAGMAQYF. In DNA form, the CDR3 reads TGCAGTGCCAGCGGACTAGCGGGTATGGCGCAGTATTTT. This rearrangement joins TRBV20-1 to TRBJ2-3; 11 nucleotides line up with TRBD2. The ends lost 6 bases at V and 10 bases at J; junction bases unmatched: 9. The CDR3 consists of 13 residues. Germline V gene sequence: CDR1 DFQATT, CDR2 SNEGSKA (reference sequence).

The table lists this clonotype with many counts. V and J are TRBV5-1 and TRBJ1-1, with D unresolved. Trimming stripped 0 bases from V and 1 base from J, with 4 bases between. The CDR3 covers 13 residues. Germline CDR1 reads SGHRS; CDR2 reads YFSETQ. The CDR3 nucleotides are TGCGCCAGCAGCTTGGGTTGGAACACTGAAGCTTTCTTT. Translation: CASSLGWNTEAFF.

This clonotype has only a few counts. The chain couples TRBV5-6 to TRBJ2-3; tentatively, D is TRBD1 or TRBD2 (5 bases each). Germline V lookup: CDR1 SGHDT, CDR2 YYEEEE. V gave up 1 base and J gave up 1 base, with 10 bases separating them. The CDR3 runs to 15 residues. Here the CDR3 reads CASSLTGRRTDTQYF. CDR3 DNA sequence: TGTGCCAGCAGCTTGACGGGGCGACGCACAGATACGCAGTATTTT.

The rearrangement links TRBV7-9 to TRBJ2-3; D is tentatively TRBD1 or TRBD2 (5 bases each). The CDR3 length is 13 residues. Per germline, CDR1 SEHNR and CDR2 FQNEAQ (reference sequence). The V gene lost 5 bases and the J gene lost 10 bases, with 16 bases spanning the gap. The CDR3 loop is CASSVGAQGAQYF. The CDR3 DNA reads TGTGCCAGCAGCGTCGGTGCGCAGGGAGCGCAGTATTTT.

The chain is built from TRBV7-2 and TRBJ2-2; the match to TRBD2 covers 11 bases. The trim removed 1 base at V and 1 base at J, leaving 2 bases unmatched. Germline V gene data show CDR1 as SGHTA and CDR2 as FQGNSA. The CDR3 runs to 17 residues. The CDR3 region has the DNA TGTGCCAGCAGCTTAGTTGGGACTAGCGGGAACACCGGGGAGCTGTTTTTT. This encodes CASSLVGTSGNTGELFF.

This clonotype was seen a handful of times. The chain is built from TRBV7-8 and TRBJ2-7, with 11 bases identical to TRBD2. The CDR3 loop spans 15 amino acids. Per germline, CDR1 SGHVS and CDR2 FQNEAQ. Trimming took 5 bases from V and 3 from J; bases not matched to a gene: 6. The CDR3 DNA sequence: TGTGCCAGCAGCCCGAGACTAGCGGGGATCTACGAGCAGTACTTC. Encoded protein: CASSPRLAGIYEQYF.

CDR3 coding DNA: TGTGCCAGCAGTTTAGACAGGGGAGTAACGAGCACCGGGGAGCTGTTTTTT. Translation: CASSLDRGVTSTGELFF. V and J are TRBV12-3 or TRBV12-4 and TRBJ2-2, with 7 bases identical to TRBD1. Germline trimming cut 1 base from V and 4 bases from J; bases unmatched to any gene: 9. The CDR3 covers 17 residues.